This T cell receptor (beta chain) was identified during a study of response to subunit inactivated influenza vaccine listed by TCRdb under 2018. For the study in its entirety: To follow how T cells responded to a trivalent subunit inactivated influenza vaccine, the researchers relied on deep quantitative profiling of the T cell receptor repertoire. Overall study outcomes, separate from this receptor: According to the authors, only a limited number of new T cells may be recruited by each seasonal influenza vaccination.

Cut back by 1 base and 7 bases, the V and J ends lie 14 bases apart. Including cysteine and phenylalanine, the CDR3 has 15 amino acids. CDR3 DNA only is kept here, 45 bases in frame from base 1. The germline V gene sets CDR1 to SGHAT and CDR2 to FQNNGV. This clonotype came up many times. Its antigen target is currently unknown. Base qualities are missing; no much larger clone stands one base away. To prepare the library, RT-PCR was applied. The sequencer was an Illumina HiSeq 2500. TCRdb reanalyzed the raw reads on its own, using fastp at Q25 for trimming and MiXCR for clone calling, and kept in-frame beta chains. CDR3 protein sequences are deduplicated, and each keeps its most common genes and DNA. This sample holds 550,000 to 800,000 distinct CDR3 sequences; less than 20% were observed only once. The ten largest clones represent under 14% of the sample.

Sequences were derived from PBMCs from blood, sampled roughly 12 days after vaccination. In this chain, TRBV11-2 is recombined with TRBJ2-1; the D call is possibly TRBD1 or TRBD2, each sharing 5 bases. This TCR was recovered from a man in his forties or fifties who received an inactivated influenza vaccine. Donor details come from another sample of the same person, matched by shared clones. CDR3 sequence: CASSLVGLAGNEQFF. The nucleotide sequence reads TGTGCCAGCAGCTTAGTTGGGCTAGCAGGGAATGAGCAGTTCTTC.